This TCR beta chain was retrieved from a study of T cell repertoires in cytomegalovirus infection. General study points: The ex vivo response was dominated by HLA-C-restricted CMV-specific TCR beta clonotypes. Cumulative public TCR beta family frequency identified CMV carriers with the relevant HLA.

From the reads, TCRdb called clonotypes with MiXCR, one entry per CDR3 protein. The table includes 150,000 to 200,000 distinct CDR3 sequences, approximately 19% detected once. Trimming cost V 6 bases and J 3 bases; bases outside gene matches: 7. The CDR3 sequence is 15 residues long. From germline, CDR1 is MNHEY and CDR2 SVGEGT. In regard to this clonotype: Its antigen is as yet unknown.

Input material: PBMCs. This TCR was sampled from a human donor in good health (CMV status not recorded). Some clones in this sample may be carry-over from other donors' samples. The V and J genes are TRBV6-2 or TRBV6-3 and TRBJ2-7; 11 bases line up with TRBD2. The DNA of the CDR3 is TGTGCCAGCAGCCTTGGGACTAGCGGCTTCTACGAGCAGTACTTC. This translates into CASSLGTSGFYEQYF.